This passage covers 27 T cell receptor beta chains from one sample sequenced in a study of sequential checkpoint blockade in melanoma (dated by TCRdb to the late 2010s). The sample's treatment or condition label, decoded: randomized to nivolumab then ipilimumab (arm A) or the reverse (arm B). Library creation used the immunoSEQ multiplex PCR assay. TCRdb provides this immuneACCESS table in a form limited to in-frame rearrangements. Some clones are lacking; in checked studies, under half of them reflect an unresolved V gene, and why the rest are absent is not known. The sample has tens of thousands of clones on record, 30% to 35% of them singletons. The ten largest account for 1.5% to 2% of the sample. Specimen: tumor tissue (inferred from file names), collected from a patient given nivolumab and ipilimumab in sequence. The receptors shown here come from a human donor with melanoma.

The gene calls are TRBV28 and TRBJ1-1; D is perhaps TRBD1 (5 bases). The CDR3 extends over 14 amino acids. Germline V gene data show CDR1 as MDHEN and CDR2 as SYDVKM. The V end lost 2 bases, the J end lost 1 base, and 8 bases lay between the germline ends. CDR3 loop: CASSLGGWNTEAFF. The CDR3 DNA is TGTGCCAGCAGTTTAGGGGGATGGAACACTGAAGCTTTCTTT.

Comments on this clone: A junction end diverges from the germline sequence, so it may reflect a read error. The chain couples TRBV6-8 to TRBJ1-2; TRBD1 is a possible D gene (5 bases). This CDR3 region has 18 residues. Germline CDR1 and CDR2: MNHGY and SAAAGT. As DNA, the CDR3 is TGTGCCATCAGTGGGTATCAAGCAAACAGGACGGGACCGTATGGCTACACCTTC. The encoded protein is CAISGYQANRTGPYGYTF.

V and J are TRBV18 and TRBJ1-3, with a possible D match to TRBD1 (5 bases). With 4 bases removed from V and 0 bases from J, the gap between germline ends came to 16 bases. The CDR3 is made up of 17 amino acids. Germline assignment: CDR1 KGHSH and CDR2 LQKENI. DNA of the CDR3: TGTGCCAGCTCACTCGAGTTTGGGGGGAGCTCTGGAAACACCATATATTTT. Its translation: CASSLEFGGSSGNTIYF.

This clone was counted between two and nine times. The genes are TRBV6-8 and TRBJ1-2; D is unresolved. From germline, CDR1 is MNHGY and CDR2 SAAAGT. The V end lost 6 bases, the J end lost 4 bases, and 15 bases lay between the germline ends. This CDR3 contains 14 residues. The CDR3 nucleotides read TGTGCCAGCAGACCGCTGTCCCCGCTCTATGGCTACACCTTC. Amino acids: CASRPLSPLYGYTF.

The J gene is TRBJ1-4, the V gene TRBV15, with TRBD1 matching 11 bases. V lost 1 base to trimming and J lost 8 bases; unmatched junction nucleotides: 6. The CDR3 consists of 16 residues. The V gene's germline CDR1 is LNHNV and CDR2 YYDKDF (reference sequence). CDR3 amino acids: CATSRAWGTGGEKLFF. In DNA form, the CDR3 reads TGTGCCACCAGCAGAGCCTGGGGGACAGGGGGGGAAAAACTGTTTTTT.

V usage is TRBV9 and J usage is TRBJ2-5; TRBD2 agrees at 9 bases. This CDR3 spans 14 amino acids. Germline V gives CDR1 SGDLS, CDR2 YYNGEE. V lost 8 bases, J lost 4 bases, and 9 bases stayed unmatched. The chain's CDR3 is CASQRLAAGETQYF. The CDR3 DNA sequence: TGTGCCAGTCAGAGACTAGCGGCCGGAGAGACCCAGTACTTC. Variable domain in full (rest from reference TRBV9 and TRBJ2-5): DSGVTQTPKHLITATGQRVTLRCSPRSGDLSVYWYQQSLDQGLQFLIQYYNGEERAKGNILERFSAQQFPDLHSELNLSSLELGDSALYFCASQRLAAGETQYFGPGTRLLVL.

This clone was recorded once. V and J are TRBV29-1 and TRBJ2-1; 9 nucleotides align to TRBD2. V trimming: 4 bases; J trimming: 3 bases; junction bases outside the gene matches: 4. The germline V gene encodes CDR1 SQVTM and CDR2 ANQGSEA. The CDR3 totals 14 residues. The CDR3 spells CSVGLAGIYNEQFF. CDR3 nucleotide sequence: TGCAGCGTTGGGCTAGCGGGGATCTACAATGAGCAGTTCTTC.

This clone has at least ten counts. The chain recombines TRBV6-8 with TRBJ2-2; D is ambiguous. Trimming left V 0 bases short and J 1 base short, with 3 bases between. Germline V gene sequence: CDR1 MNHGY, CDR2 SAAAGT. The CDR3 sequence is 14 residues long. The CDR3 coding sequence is TGTGCCAGCAGTTACTCGGGGAACACCGGGGAGCTGTTTTTT. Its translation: CASSYSGNTGELFF.

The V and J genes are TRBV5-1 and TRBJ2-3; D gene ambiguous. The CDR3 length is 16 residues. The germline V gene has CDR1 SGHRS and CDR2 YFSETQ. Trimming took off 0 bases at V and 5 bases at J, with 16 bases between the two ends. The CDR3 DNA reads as TGCGCCAGCAGCTTGGCGGTCTCCGAGCACAGAGATACGCAGTATTTT. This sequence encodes CASSLAVSEHRDTQYF.

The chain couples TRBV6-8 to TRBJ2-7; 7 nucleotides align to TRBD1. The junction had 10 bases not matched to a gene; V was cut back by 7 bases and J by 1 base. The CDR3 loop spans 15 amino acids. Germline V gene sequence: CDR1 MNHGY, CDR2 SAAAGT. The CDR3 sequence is CASKVGTDKSYEQYF. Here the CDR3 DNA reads TGTGCCAGCAAAGTTGGGACAGATAAATCCTACGAGCAGTACTTC.

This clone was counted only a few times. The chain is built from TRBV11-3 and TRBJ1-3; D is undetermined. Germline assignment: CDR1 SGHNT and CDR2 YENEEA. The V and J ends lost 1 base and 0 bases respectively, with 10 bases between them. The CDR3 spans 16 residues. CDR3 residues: CASSLGRRASGNTIYF. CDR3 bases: TGTGCCAGCAGCTTAGGTCGTCGAGCCTCTGGAAACACCATATATTTT. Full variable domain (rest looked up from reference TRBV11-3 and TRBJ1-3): EAGVVQSPRYKIIEKKQPVAFWCNPISGHNTLYWYLQNLGQGPELLIRYENEEAVDDSQLPKDRFSAERLKGVDSTLKIQPAELGDSAVYLCASSLGRRASGNTIYFGEGSWLTVV.

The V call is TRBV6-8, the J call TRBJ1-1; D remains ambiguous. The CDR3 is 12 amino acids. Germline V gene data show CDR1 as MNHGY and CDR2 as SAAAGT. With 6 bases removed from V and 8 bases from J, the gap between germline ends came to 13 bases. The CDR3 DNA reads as TGTGCCAGCAGCAAAGACACCCGGGAAGCTTTCTTT. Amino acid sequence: CASSKDTREAFF.

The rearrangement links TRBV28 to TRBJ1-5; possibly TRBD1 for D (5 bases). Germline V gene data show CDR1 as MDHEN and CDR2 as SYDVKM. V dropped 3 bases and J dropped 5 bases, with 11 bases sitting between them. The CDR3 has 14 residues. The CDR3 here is CASSLGGFYQPQHF. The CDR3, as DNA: TGTGCCAGCAGTTTGGGGGGGTTCTATCAGCCCCAGCATTTT.

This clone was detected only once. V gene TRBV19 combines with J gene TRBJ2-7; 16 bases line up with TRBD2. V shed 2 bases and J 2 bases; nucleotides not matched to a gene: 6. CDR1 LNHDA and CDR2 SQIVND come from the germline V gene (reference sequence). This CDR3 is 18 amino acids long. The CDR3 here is CASSIPGLAGGIAYEQYF. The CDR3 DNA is TGTGCCAGTAGTATACCGGGACTAGCGGGAGGGATAGCCTACGAGCAGTACTTC.

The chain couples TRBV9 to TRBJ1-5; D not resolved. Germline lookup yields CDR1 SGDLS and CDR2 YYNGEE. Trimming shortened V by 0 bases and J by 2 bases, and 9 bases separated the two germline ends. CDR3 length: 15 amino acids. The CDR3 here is CASSVAAGGNQPQHF. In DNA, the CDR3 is TGTGCCAGCAGCGTAGCTGCCGGGGGCAATCAGCCCCAGCATTTT.

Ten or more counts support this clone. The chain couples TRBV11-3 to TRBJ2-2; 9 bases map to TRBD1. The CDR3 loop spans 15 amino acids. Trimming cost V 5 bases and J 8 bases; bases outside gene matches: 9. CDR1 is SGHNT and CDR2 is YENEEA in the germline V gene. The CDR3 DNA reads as TGTGCCAGCAGCCTAGGGACAGGGCCTTTTGGGGAGCTGTTTTTT. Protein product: CASSLGTGPFGELFF.

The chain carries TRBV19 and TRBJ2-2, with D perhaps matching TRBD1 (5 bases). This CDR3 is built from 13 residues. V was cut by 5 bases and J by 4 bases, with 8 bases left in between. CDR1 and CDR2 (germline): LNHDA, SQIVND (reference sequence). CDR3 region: CASSVQGTGELFF. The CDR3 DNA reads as TGTGCCAGTAGTGTGCAGGGCACCGGGGAGCTGTTTTTT.

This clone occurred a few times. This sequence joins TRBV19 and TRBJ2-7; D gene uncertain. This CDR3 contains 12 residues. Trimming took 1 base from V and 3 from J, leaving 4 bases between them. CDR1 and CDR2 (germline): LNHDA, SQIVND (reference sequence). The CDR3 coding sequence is TGTGCCAGTAGTATAGGCGGCTACGAGCAGTACTTC. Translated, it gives CASSIGGYEQYF.

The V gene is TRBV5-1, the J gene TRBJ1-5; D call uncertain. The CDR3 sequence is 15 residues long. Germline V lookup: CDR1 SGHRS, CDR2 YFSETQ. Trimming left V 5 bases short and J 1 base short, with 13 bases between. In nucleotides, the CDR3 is TGCGCCAGCAGTCGAGACGGATACAGCAATCAGCCCCAGCATTTT. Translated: CASSRDGYSNQPQHF.

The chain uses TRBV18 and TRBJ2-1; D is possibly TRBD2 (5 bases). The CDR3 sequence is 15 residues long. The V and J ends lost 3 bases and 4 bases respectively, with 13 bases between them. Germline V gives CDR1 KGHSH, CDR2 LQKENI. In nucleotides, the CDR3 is TGTGCCAGCTCACCCCTAGAGGGAGATTACAATGAGCAGTTCTTC. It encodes CASSPLEGDYNEQFF.

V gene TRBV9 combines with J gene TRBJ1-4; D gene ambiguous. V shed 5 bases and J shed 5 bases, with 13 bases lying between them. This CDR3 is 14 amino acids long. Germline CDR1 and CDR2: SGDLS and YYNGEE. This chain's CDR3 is CASSGAVENEKLFF. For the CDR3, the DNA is TGTGCCAGCAGTGGAGCGGTTGAAAATGAAAAACTGTTTTTT.

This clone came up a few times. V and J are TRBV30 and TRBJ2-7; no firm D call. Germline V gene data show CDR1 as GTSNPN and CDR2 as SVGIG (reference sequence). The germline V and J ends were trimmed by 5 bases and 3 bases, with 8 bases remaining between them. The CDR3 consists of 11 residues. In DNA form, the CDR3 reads TGTGCCTGGGGGCGGCTCTACGAGCAGTACTTC. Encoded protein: CAWGRLYEQYF.

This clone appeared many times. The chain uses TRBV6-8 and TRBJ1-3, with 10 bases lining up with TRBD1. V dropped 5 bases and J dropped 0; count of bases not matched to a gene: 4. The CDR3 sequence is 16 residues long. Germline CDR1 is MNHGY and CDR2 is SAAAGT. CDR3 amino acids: CASSRQGARSGNTIYF. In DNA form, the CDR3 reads TGTGCCAGCAGTAGACAGGGGGCCCGCTCTGGAAACACCATATATTTT.

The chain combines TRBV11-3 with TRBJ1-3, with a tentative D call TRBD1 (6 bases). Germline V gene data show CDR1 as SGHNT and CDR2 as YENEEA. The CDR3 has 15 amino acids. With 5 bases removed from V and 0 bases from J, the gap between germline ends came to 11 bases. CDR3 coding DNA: TGTGCCAGCAGCAGCAGGGGAACCTCTGGAAACACCATATATTTT. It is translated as CASSSRGTSGNTIYF.

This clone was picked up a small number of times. This chain's CDR3 is CAHRSSGSVSGELFF. In DNA form, the CDR3 reads TGTGCCCATAGATCAAGCGGGAGTGTGTCCGGGGAGCTGTTTTTT. V usage is TRBV30 and J usage is TRBJ2-2; 8 bases agree with TRBD2. J gave up 6 bases and V 8 bases, and 14 bases lay outside the gene matches. Germline V gives CDR1 GTSNPN, CDR2 SVGIG (reference sequence). The CDR3 totals 15 residues.

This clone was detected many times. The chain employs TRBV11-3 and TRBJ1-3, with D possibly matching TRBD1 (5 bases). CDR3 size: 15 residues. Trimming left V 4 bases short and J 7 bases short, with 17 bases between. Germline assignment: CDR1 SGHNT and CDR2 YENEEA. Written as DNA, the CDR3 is TGTGCCAGCAGCTCCGGTGCCGTAAGGGGCAACACCATATATTTT. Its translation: CASSSGAVRGNTIYF.

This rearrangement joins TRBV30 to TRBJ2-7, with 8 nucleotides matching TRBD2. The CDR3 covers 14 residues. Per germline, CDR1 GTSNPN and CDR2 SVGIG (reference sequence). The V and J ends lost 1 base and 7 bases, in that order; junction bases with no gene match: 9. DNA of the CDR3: TGTGCCTGGAGTGCAACTAGCGGCATCCTAGAGCAGTACTTC. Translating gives CAWSATSGILEQYF.